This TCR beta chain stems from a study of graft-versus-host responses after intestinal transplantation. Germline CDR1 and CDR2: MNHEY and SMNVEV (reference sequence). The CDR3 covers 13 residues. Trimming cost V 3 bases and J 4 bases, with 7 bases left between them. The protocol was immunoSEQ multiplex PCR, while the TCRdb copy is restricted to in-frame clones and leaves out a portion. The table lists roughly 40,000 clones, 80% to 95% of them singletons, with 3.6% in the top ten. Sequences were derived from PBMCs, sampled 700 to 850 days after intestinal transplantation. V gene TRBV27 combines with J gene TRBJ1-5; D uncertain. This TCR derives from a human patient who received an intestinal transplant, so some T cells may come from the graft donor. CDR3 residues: CASSFRDNQPQHF. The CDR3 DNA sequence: TGTGCCAGCAGTTTCCGGGATAATCAGCCCCAGCATTTT.